The rows below give T cell receptor beta chains drawn from one sample of a study of cytomegalovirus exposure and HLA in healthy donors. The protocol was immunoSEQ multiplex PCR, while the TCRdb copy is restricted to in-frame clones and leaves out a portion. The table lists approximately 290,000 clones, 80% of them singletons. Sequencing was done on a sample of PBMCs. The receptors derive from a girl under 10 years old in good health and CMV-seronegative. Both conserved end residues are part of each CDR3. The order of the fields is J gene, V gene, D gene, clone size, CDR3 DNA, CDR3 protein. A D gene is named only where the DNA matches it firmly. Clone size appears in some rows only: once, few, many, or a class for an expanded clone.

TRBJ1-3 TRBV6-5 - - TGTGCCAGCAGTCGCAGGGCCTCTGGAAACACCATATATTTT CASSRRASGNTIYF
TRBJ1-2 TRBV6-1 - few TGTGCCAGCGGGGGGTTTACCGGAGGCTACACCTTC CASGGFTGGYTF
TRBJ1-1 TRBV6-1 - many TGTGCCAGCAGTGTGGAGATAGGGAACACTGAAGCTTTCTTT CASSVEIGNTEAFF
TRBJ2-7 TRBV11-2 - - TGTGCCAGCAGTAAAGGTGGGGCCGTTAGATACGAGCAGTACTTC CASSKGGAVRYEQYF
TRBJ1-1 TRBV6-1 TRBD1 - TGTGCCAGCAGTGGAAACCGGGACAGGGTTTTCGCTGAAGCTTTCTTT CASSGNRDRVFAEAFF
TRBJ2-7 TRBV18 - - TGTGCCAGCTCACCACCTTCTTCGGGATCGCCGCCCTACGAGCAGTACTTC CASSPPSSGSPPYEQYF
TRBJ2-5 TRBV28 TRBD2 - TGTGCCAGCAGTCGCACTAGCGGGCTAAGGACCCAGTACTTC CASSRTSGLRTQYF
TRBJ1-1 TRBV6-5 - - TGTGCCAGCAGCTACGGGGGAGGGGGGAACACTGAAGCTTTCTTT CASSYGGGGNTEAFF
TRBJ2-3 TRBV7-8 TRBD2 - TGTGCCAGCAGCTTAGAAAAGCGGGGGGGCGAAGATACGCAGTATTTT CASSLEKRGGEDTQYF
TRBJ2-7 TRBV6-6 - once TGTGCCAGCAGTTACTCAATAGGGGCCCGCTCCTACGAGCAGTACTTC CASSYSIGARSYEQYF
TRBJ2-1 TRBV6-5 - once TGTGCCAGCAGTTTGACAGCGAATGAGCAGTTCTTC CASSLTANEQFF
TRBJ2-2 TRBV7-3 TRBD2 - TGTGCCAGCAGGGGTAGCGGGACCGGGGAGCTGTTTTTT CASRGSGTGELFF
TRBJ2-5 TRBV19 TRBD2 - TGTGCCAGTAGTATAGCGGGAGGGCAAGAGACCCAGTACTTC CASSIAGGQETQYF
TRBJ1-1 TRBV5-1 TRBD1 - TGCGCCAGCAGCCCCGGACAGGGGGCGGTAGTCGGGACTGAAGCTTTCTTT CASSPGQGAVVGTEAFF
TRBJ2-2 TRBV29-1 TRBD1 - TGCAGCGTTGAGACAGGGGGGATCAACACCGGGGAGCTGTTTTTT CSVETGGINTGELFF
TRBJ2-4 TRBV28 - - TGTGCCAGCAGTTTATATGATCTCGGGGAACGCATTCAGTACTTC CASSLYDLGERIQYF
TRBJ2-1 TRBV11-3 TRBD1 - TGTGCCAGCAGCCGTGGGACAGGGGCCCACGAGGAGCAGTTCTTC CASSRGTGAHEEQFF
TRBJ2-3 TRBV5-1 TRBD2 - TGCGCCAGCAGCTGGCTAGCGGGGGTGCCAACAGATACGCAGTATTTT CASSWLAGVPTDTQYF
TRBJ2-7 TRBV29-1 TRBD1 - TGCAGCGTTAAAGACAGGGGCGCGTACGAGCAGTACTTC CSVKDRGAYEQYF
TRBJ2-2 TRBV7-3 - - TGTGCCAGCAGCTTACAAATAGAAGGGACACTCACCGGGGAGCTGTTTTTT CASSLQIEGTLTGELFF
TRBJ1-5 TRBV28 - - TGTGCCAGCAGTTTACCGTATAGGGGACAGCCCCAGCATTTT CASSLPYRGQPQHF
TRBJ1-1 TRBV7-2 - - TGTGCCAGCAGCCCCGCGGGGGGGGAAGCTTTCTTT CASSPAGGEAFF
TRBJ2-7 TRBV11-1 TRBD2 - TGTGCCAGCAGTCAGGTAGCGGGAGGCTACGAGCAGTACTTC CASSQVAGGYEQYF
TRBJ2-3 TRBV5-1 - - TGCGCCAGCAGGAATGGCCCCGACAGAGCTAGCACAGATACGCAGTATTTT CASRNGPDRASTDTQYF
TRBJ2-5 TRBV7-9 TRBD2 few TGTGCCAGCAGCCGTGGACTAGCCGACGATTTTCGAGAGACCCAGTACTTC CASSRGLADDFRETQYF
TRBJ1-5 TRBV2 - - TGTGCCAGCAGTCAGGACAGCTCGGCCCAGCATTTT CASSQDSSAQHF
TRBJ1-1 TRBV19 - - TGTGCCAGTAGTTTCACGACACCCGCTGAAGCTTTCTTT CASSFTTPAEAFF
TRBJ1-1 TRBV6-5 - - TGTGCCAGCGAGTGGAACACTGAAGCTTTCTTT CASEWNTEAFF
TRBJ1-1 TRBV15 - - TGTGCCACCAGCAGAACCGGTCTCATGAACACTGAAGCTTTCTTT CATSRTGLMNTEAFF
TRBJ2-3 TRBV4-2 TRBD2 - TGTGCCAGCAGCCAACTAGCGGGGGCGGCAGATACGCAGTATTTT CASSQLAGAADTQYF
TRBJ2-7 TRBV5-6 TRBD2 - TGTGCCAGCAGTTTAGCGGGGGCCTCCTACGAGCAGTACTTC CASSLAGASYEQYF
TRBJ2-1 TRBV19 TRBD2 - TGTGCCAGTAGTCGGACTAGCGGGGGGTCCTACAATGAGCAGTTCTTC CASSRTSGGSYNEQFF